This T cell receptor (beta chain) was observed in a study of blood T cell repertoires in COVID-19. Study summary: Sources were T cells, B-cell-depleted T cells, or PBMCs; the material itself was cDNA or gDNA.

How the authors handled the data: Cell counts per sample came from amplifying reference gene primers. Some clones are missing from TCRdb's copy, which holds only in-frame ones; the method was immunoSEQ multiplex PCR. That table furnishes V, J and clone size, whereas the DNA furnished D and trimming. The sample carries 54,000 or so clones, about 83% recorded once. The germline gives CDR1 KGHDR, CDR2 SFDVKD. This CDR3 is built from 20 residues. The V gene end was trimmed by 5 bases and the J gene end by 5 bases; junction bases not matched to a gene: 17. Sequences were obtained from peripheral blood. The origin of this receptor is a woman older than 75 with acute or convalescent COVID-19. The V gene is TRBV24-1, the J gene TRBJ2-1; 13 bases are shared with TRBD2. CDR3 loop: CATSAPMRPGTSGDHNEQFF. The CDR3 coding sequence is TGTGCCACCAGTGCCCCTATGAGGCCCGGGACTAGCGGGGACCACAATGAGCAGTTCTTC.